The sample holds a few counts of the clone carrying this TCR beta chain. This record belongs to a study of beta chain features in type 1 diabetes. Study information: Regarding age, gender and cell yields, patients proved similar to healthy donors.

V shed 2 bases and J shed 10 bases, with 9 bases lying between them. This CDR3 has 11 amino acids. The V gene's germline CDR1 is DFQATT and CDR2 SNEGSKA (reference sequence). All of the isolated RNA was reverse transcribed, so expressed TCRB transcripts were sequenced. Assay: immunoSEQ multiplex PCR; the TCRdb copy retains only in-frame clones and omits some. Of more than 350,000 clones in the sample, roughly an eighth are singletons; the top ten hold approximately 0.05%. A CD45RO/CCR7/CD25/CD127/CD95/CD27 panel sorted naive, central memory, regulatory and stem cell-like memory CD4+ cells. The sequencing sample was made of naive CD4+ T cells from blood. This chain joins TRBV20-1 and TRBJ2-1; D not resolved. The TCR originated in a woman between 18 and 30 years old in good health. The CDR3 DNA sequence: TGCAGTGCTAGATGGGTGGAGGAGCAGTTCTTC. This translates into CSARWVEEQFF.